The source of this T cell receptor beta chain is a study of cytomegalovirus exposure and HLA in healthy donors. PCR involved 60 Vbeta and 13 Jbeta primers. Here immunoSEQ multiplex PCR was the method, and the copy in TCRdb shows in-frame clones only, minus some. The sample shows 85,000 to 95,000 clones, about 8% of them seen only once. This TCR was sampled from a man aged 45 to 65 in good health and CMV-seronegative. The sequencing sample was made of PBMCs.

The CDR3, as DNA: TGTGCCTGGAGTTCAGGGACTTCAAGCTACACCTTC. It translates to CAWSSGTSSYTF. The chain uses TRBV30 and TRBJ1-2; D might be TRBD1 (5 bases). Trimming took 2 bases from V and 9 from J, leaving 13 bases between them. CDR3 size: 12 residues. Germline CDR1 reads GTSNPN; CDR2 reads SVGIG (reference sequence).